At least ten counts were recorded for the clone carrying this T cell receptor beta chain. Its antigen is still unknown. CDR1 and CDR2 from the germline V gene are SGHTA and FQGNSA. CDR3 length: 14 residues. Trimming removed 4 bases from V and 1 base from J, with 10 bases in between. From the 5' RACE reads, TCRdb called clonotypes with MiXCR, one entry per CDR3 protein. The table records tens of thousands of distinct CDR3 sequences, approximately 3.6% of them present only once. The data belong to a study of neurological immune-mediated disorders. Findings and limits, study-wide: Subjects shared no identical expanded-clone CDR3 amino acid sequences, suggesting private TCR-beta repertoires in all groups.

The receptor comes from a woman in her thirties or forties with multiple sclerosis. The chain joins TRBV7-2 to TRBJ1-1; D is unresolved. Specimen: CD4+ T cells from blood. CDR3 sequence (DNA): TGTGCCAGCAGCTCCAGGACGGGGAACACTGAAGCTTTCTTT. It codes for CASSSRTGNTEAFF. Full variable domain (outside the CDR3, taken from reference TRBV7-2 and TRBJ1-1): GAGVSQSPSNKVTEKGKDVELRCDPISGHTALYWYRQSLGQGLEFLIYFQGNSAPDKSGLPSDRFSAERTGGSVSTLTIQRTQQEDSAVYLCASSSRTGNTEAFFGQGTRLTVV.